The 15 T cell receptor beta chains given below trace back to one sample, sequenced in a study of T cell repertoires in ileal Crohn's disease. Here immunoSEQ multiplex PCR was the method, and the copy in TCRdb shows in-frame clones only, minus some. The sample contains some 16,000 clones, roughly 80% of which appear only once. Sequenced input: ileal tissue. These receptors were taken from an adult with Crohn's disease.

This chain links TRBV11-2 with TRBJ2-5; D gene uncertain. The germline CDR1 and CDR2 sequences are SGHAT and FQNNGV. Trimming took off 1 base at V and 5 bases at J, with 8 bases between the two ends. The CDR3 runs 13 residues. The DNA for the CDR3 is TGTGCCAGCAGCTTAGCGTCAGTTGAGACCCAGTACTTC. Protein product: CASSLASVETQYF.

The chain carries TRBV27 and TRBJ2-2, with 9 bases that match TRBD1. Germline V gives CDR1 MNHEY, CDR2 SMNVEV (reference sequence). This CDR3 has 14 amino acids. V was clipped by 5 bases and J by 8 bases; unmatched bases: 6. The CDR3 is CASSTRQGGGELFF. The CDR3 nucleotides read TGTGCCAGCAGTACCAGACAGGGGGGAGGGGAGCTGTTTTTT.

The genes are TRBV11-2 and TRBJ1-1, with D possibly TRBD1 on 6 matching bases. The CDR3 covers 15 residues. Germline V gene data show CDR1 as SGHAT and CDR2 as FQNNGV. V gave up 2 bases and J gave up 2 bases, with 12 bases separating them. CDR3 region: CASSLTGSPNTEAFF. CDR3 bases: TGTGCCAGCAGCTTAACAGGGTCCCCTAACACTGAAGCTTTCTTT.

This clone was seen a few times. The chain combines TRBV9 with TRBJ2-5; 7 bases align to TRBD2. Germline trimming cut 4 bases from V and 4 bases from J; bases unmatched to any gene: 4. CDR1 is SGDLS, CDR2 YYNGEE, per germline. CDR3 length equals 13 residues. CDR3 sequence (DNA): TGTGCCAGCAGCCCCTGGGGGGGAGAGACCCAGTACTTC. It encodes CASSPWGGETQYF.

The chain couples TRBV30 to TRBJ2-7; 8 bases agree with TRBD1. Germline lookup yields CDR1 GTSNPN and CDR2 SVGIG (reference sequence). This CDR3 is built from 15 residues. V dropped 1 base and J dropped 6; count of bases not matched to a gene: 11. CDR3 sequence: CAWSAPILDRVEQYF. CDR3 coding DNA: TGTGCCTGGAGTGCTCCAATCCTGGACAGGGTCGAGCAGTACTTC.

The table lists this clone with a count of one. The V gene is TRBV18, the J gene TRBJ2-7; D call uncertain. Germline values: CDR1 KGHSH, CDR2 LQKENI. V was pared by 0 bases and J by 2 bases, with 8 bases between. The CDR3 is made up of 14 amino acids. The CDR3, as DNA: TGTGCCAGCTCACCACCGGTACTGACCTACGAGCAGTACTTC. It yields the protein CASSPPVLTYEQYF.

This clone has only a few counts. The gene calls are TRBV7-2 and TRBJ2-1, with 7 bases matching TRBD1. Germline assignment: CDR1 SGHTA and CDR2 FQGNSA. The CDR3 has 14 amino acids. J lost 7 bases, V lost 3 bases, and 6 bases had no gene match. The CDR3 sequence: CASSLPTGWNEQFF. The CDR3, as DNA: TGTGCCAGCAGCTTGCCGACAGGGTGGAATGAGCAGTTCTTC.

The genes are TRBV7-9 and TRBJ2-3, with 10 positions matching TRBD2. Trimming removed 4 bases from V and 5 bases from J; junction bases left unmatched: 6. Germline CDR1 and CDR2: SEHNR and FQNEAQ (reference sequence). This CDR3 has 15 amino acids. CDR3 DNA: TGTGCCAGCAGCTACATAGCGGGGGGCGGAGATACGCAGTATTTT. Residues: CASSYIAGGGDTQYF.

A few counts support this clone. The chain combines TRBV21-1 with TRBJ1-2; no check of the table's D call, TRBD1, against the DNA was made. TRBV21-1 is deemed a pseudogene. The CDR3 length is 17 residues. CDR3 region: CASSLRLGYRKTYGYTF. The CDR3 bases are TGTGCCAGCAGTCTAAGGTTAGGCTACAGAAAGACCTATGGCTACACCTTC.

The chain carries TRBV5-4 and TRBJ2-7, with TRBD2 matching over 12 bases. The CDR3 consists of 14 residues. The germline CDR1 and CDR2 sequences are SGHNT and YYREEE (reference sequence). V was pared by 4 bases and J by 3 bases, with 2 bases of the junction left unmatched. CDR3 sequence reads: CASSATSGGYEQYF. The CDR3 coding sequence is TGTGCCAGCAGCGCGACTAGCGGGGGCTACGAGCAGTACTTC.

The CDR3 reads CASSRQADTQYF. Here the CDR3 DNA reads TGTGCCAGCAGTCGACAGGCGGATACGCAGTATTTT. The rearrangement uses TRBV28 and TRBJ2-3; D is possibly TRBD1 (6 bases). In germline, CDR1 is MDHEN, CDR2 SYDVKM. The CDR3 is made up of 12 amino acids. Trimming took off 5 bases at V and 6 bases at J, with 9 bases between the two ends.

The table lists this clone with a count of one. The rearrangement joins TRBV9 to TRBJ1-1; D is possibly TRBD1 (6 bases). CDR1 is SGDLS, CDR2 YYNGEE, per germline. The CDR3 spans 14 residues. V was shortened by 0 bases and J by 0 bases, with 6 bases between the two germline ends. The CDR3 here is CASSVDRVNTEAFF. The CDR3 DNA reads TGTGCCAGCAGCGTAGACAGGGTGAACACTGAAGCTTTCTTT.

The gene calls are TRBV5-1 and TRBJ2-1, with 9 bases that match TRBD2. This CDR3 region has 15 residues. V gave up 5 bases and J gave up 2 bases; unmatched junction bases: 5. Germline V gene sequence: CDR1 SGHRS, CDR2 YFSETQ. The CDR3 DNA follows: TGCGCCAGCAGGGGGGCTAGCGGGGCCTACAATGAGCAGTTCTTC. It codes for CASRGASGAYNEQFF.

The CDR3 DNA reads TGTGCCAGCAGCTTGGACGGCAGGGGGAACACTGAAGCTTTCTTT. Protein sequence: CASSLDGRGNTEAFF. The V call is TRBV5-4, the J call TRBJ1-1, with D perhaps TRBD1 (6 bases). Germline V gene data show CDR1 as SGHNT and CDR2 as YYREEE (reference sequence). There are 15 residues in the CDR3. V lost 0 bases, J lost 1 base, and 10 bases lay in between.

The chain uses TRBV30 and TRBJ2-7; D might be TRBD2 (6 bases). Per the germline V gene, CDR1 is GTSNPN and CDR2 is SVGIG (reference sequence). There are 13 residues in the CDR3. V lost 5 bases and J lost 6, with 17 bases in between. The CDR3 spells CAWDRESAGEQYF. The DNA of the CDR3 is TGTGCCTGGGACCGGGAGTCGGCCGGCGAGCAGTACTTC.